A single sample is the source of the 30 T cell receptor beta chains below, sequenced in a study of cytomegalovirus exposure and HLA in healthy donors. 60 Vbeta and 13 Jbeta primers were used in PCR. Sequencing used immunoSEQ multiplex PCR; TCRdb keeps in-frame clones, though not all of them. Recorded for this sample: approximately 110,000 clones. Sequenced material: PBMCs. The receptors originated from a man between 18 and 35 years old in good health and CMV-seronegative.

J is TRBJ2-3 and V is TRBV6-4; 12 nucleotides agree with TRBD2. CDR3 size: 15 residues. V was pared by 3 bases and J by 4 bases, with 2 bases of the junction left unmatched. Germline loops: CDR1 MRHNA, CDR2 SNTAGT. CDR3 protein: CASSETSGSSDTQYF. The CDR3 DNA is TGTGCCAGCAGTGAGACTAGCGGGAGTTCAGATACGCAGTATTTT.

The rearrangement joins TRBV30 to TRBJ1-4; possible D gene TRBD1, 5 bases. The CDR3 spans 17 residues. V was pared by 1 base and J by 3 bases, with 18 bases between. The germline V gene has CDR1 GTSNPN and CDR2 SVGIG (reference sequence). CDR3 sequence (DNA): TGTGCCTGGAGTGAAGGACCTGGGGGAGGAGCTAATGAAAAACTGTTTTTT. It is translated as CAWSEGPGGGANEKLFF.

The rearrangement joins TRBV6-6 to TRBJ1-1; D is undetermined. Per germline, CDR1 MNHNY and CDR2 SVGAGI (reference sequence). CDR3 length: 14 amino acids. The V end was cut by 3 bases, the J end by 4 bases, with 12 bases between. As DNA, the CDR3 is TGTGCCAGCAGTTATCTCGGGATTCCCACTGAAGCTTTCTTT. The encoded protein is CASSYLGIPTEAFF.

This chain links TRBV9 with TRBJ2-3, with 10 bases that match TRBD1. CDR1 is SGDLS and CDR2 is YYNGEE in the germline V gene. V lost 4 bases, J lost 5 bases, and 7 bases stayed unmatched. The CDR3 extends over 15 amino acids. CDR3 in amino acids: CASSMSTGGLDTQYF. The CDR3 DNA reads TGTGCCAGCAGCATGTCGACAGGGGGCTTAGATACGCAGTATTTT. The entire variable domain, with the rest obtained from reference TRBV9 and TRBJ2-3, is as follows: DSGVTQTPKHLITATGQRVTLRCSPRSGDLSVYWYQQSLDQGLQFLIQYYNGEERAKGNILERFSAQQFPDLHSELNLSSLELGDSALYFCASSMSTGGLDTQYFGPGTRLTVL.

The rearrangement joins TRBV5-1 to TRBJ1-1; TRBD1 is a possible D gene (5 bases). Trimming took 0 bases from V and 5 from J, leaving 17 bases between them. The CDR3 sequence is 16 residues long. Germline lookup yields CDR1 SGHRS and CDR2 YFSETQ. CDR3 DNA sequence: TGCGCCAGCAGCTTGGAGGGATTGGGGGGAGGTACTGAAGCTTTCTTT. This translates into CASSLEGLGGGTEAFF.

The chain employs TRBV2 and TRBJ1-1; no firm D call. Deletions cut 6 bases from V and 6 bases from J, with 5 bases between. Germline values: CDR1 SNHLY, CDR2 FYNNEI. The CDR3 totals 10 residues. CDR3 loop: CASRQAEAFF. CDR3 bases: TGTGCCAGCAGGCAGGCTGAAGCTTTCTTT.

The genes are TRBV7-9 and TRBJ2-7; perhaps TRBD2 as D (6 bases). The ends were cut back, 3 bases at V and 3 bases at J, with 12 bases in the middle. This CDR3 is 14 amino acids long. Germline assignment: CDR1 SEHNR and CDR2 FQNEAQ (reference sequence). The DNA for the CDR3 is TGTGCCAGCAGCTTCCCGGGACTGAACTACGAGCAGTACTTC. This translates into CASSFPGLNYEQYF.

The chain combines TRBV27 with TRBJ2-1, with 7 bases identical to TRBD2. Germline V CDR1 and CDR2: MNHEY, SMNVEV (reference sequence). The CDR3 extends over 14 amino acids. Losses at the gene ends were 3 bases for V and 8 bases for J; bases not matched to a gene: 7. The CDR3 reads CASSFREAGDEQFF. In DNA, the CDR3 is TGTGCCAGCAGTTTCCGGGAGGCCGGCGATGAGCAGTTCTTC.

The CDR3 is CASSGQSTNEKLFF. The CDR3 DNA is TGTGCCAGCAGTGGACAGTCAACTAATGAAAAACTGTTTTTT. The chain links TRBV27 to TRBJ1-4; a possible D gene is TRBD1 (6 bases). The V end was cut by 5 bases, the J end by 0 bases, with 7 bases between. Germline CDR1 is MNHEY and CDR2 is SMNVEV (reference sequence). The CDR3 sequence is 14 residues long.

The rearrangement joins TRBV4-1 to TRBJ1-4; 9 nucleotides line up with TRBD1. The CDR3 has 19 amino acids. With V trimmed by 2 bases and J by 0 bases, 10 bases remained unmatched. The V gene's germline CDR1 is MGHRA and CDR2 YSYEKL. The CDR3 protein is CASSQPRDRVAATNEKLFF. CDR3 nucleotides: TGCGCCAGCAGCCAACCCCGGGACAGGGTAGCTGCAACTAATGAAAAACTGTTTTTT.

The V call is TRBV12-5, the J call TRBJ1-3, with D possibly TRBD1 on 5 matching bases. The CDR3 contains 11 residues. The germline V and J ends were trimmed by 6 bases and 8 bases, with 8 bases remaining between them. CDR1 is LGHNT, CDR2 FRNRAP, per germline. The CDR3 is CASGPGDTIYF. CDR3 nucleotides: TGTGCTAGTGGCCCGGGGGACACCATATATTTT.

As regards this clone: At one of its ends the junction is not consistent with the germline gene, which may arise from a read error. This chain uses TRBV7-7 with TRBJ2-5; a possible D gene is TRBD2 (5 bases). The length of the CDR3 is 15 residues. Germline V gives CDR1 SSHAT, CDR2 FNYEAQ (reference sequence). Here the CDR3 DNA reads TGTGCTAGCAGCCCGGGAAGGCTCCTCGGGGAGACCCAGTACTTC. Amino acid sequence: CASSPGRLLGETQYF.

The chain recombines TRBV9 with TRBJ2-1; D unresolved. V dropped 0 bases and J dropped 0 bases, with 4 bases sitting between them. The germline gives CDR1 SGDLS, CDR2 YYNGEE. The CDR3 runs 14 residues. This chain's CDR3 is CASSVGSSYNEQFF. Written as DNA, the CDR3 is TGTGCCAGCAGCGTAGGGAGCTCCTACAATGAGCAGTTCTTC.

V is TRBV6-6 and J is TRBJ1-5; 10 bases fit TRBD1. CDR1 is MNHNY and CDR2 is SVGAGI in the germline V gene (reference sequence). The CDR3 contains 16 residues. J was trimmed by 7 bases and V by 0 bases; bases with no gene match: 6. Here the CDR3 reads CASSYSDRGRGQPQHF. The CDR3 DNA reads TGTGCCAGCAGTTACTCCGACAGGGGGCGCGGGCAGCCCCAGCATTTT.

The chain recombines TRBV7-8 with TRBJ1-2; no clear D gene. This CDR3 has 14 residues. The germline V gene encodes CDR1 SGHVS and CDR2 FQNEAQ. V lost 4 bases and J lost 4, with 13 bases in between. The chain's CDR3 is CASSSQIGLYGYTF. Here the CDR3 DNA reads TGTGCCAGCAGCTCCCAAATTGGACTCTATGGCTACACCTTC.

As DNA, the CDR3 is TGTGCCAGCAGCAAGGACAGGGGGCGAACTGAAGCTTTCTTT. Its translation: CASSKDRGRTEAFF. This chain connects TRBV25-1 to TRBJ1-1; 11 nucleotides match TRBD1. The CDR3 runs to 14 residues. CDR1 and CDR2 (germline): MGHDK, SYGVNS. Trimming removed 6 bases from V and 5 bases from J; junction bases left unmatched: 5.

The chain has TRBV6-1 and TRBJ2-2; 10 bases are a match to TRBD1. The CDR3 covers 15 residues. Trimming cost V 5 bases and J 5 bases; bases outside gene matches: 5. CDR1 is MNHNS and CDR2 is SASEGT in the germline V gene. CDR3 loop: CASSPWTGGTGELFF. CDR3 nucleotide sequence: TGTGCCAGCAGTCCCTGGACAGGGGGAACCGGGGAGCTGTTTTTT.

This chain connects TRBV30 to TRBJ2-1, with D possibly being TRBD2 (7 bases). Trimming removed 3 bases from V and 3 bases from J, with 15 bases in between. Germline CDR1 and CDR2: GTSNPN and SVGIG (reference sequence). The CDR3 runs 15 residues. The CDR3 loop is CAWRWGGPFYNEQFF. The DNA for the CDR3 is TGTGCCTGGAGATGGGGGGGCCCTTTCTACAATGAGCAGTTCTTC.

V is TRBV7-2 and J is TRBJ1-4; D gene uncertain. Germline-derived CDR1 and CDR2 are SGHTA and FQGNSA. The V end lost 4 bases, the J end lost 0 bases, and 15 bases lay between the germline ends. The CDR3 runs to 17 residues. This CDR3 is CASSSYYSGATNEKLFF. The CDR3 nucleotides are TGTGCCAGCAGCTCGTACTATTCGGGAGCAACTAATGAAAAACTGTTTTTT.

The rearrangement joins TRBV15 to TRBJ2-7; 9 nucleotides match TRBD2. The CDR3 length is 13 residues. In germline, CDR1 is LNHNV, CDR2 YYDKDF (reference sequence). V lost 5 bases and J lost 4; bases outside the gene matches: 3. This CDR3 reads CATSESGRYEQYF. The CDR3 coding sequence is TGTGCCACCAGCGAAAGCGGGAGGTACGAGCAGTACTTC. Full variable domain (outside the CDR3, taken from reference TRBV15 and TRBJ2-7): DAMVIQNPRYQVTQFGKPVTLSCSQTLNHNVMYWYQQKSSQAPKLLFHYYDKDFNNEADTPDNFQSRRPNTSFCFLDIRSPGLGDTAMYLCATSESGRYEQYFGPGTRLTVT.

This chain joins TRBV5-1 and TRBJ2-3; perhaps TRBD2 as D (6 bases). CDR3 length: 14 residues. Trimming cost V 0 bases and J 2 bases, with 7 bases left between them. The germline gives CDR1 SGHRS, CDR2 YFSETQ. CDR3 sequence: CASSLGDFTDTQYF. CDR3 DNA: TGCGCCAGCAGCTTGGGGGACTTCACAGATACGCAGTATTTT.

The chain links TRBV18 to TRBJ1-5; D might be TRBD1 (6 bases). V was clipped by 2 bases and J by 2 bases, with 10 bases between them. The CDR3 runs to 15 residues. Germline V gives CDR1 KGHSH, CDR2 LQKENI. The CDR3 reads CASSPVAGGNQPQHF. In nucleotides, the CDR3 is TGTGCCAGCTCACCAGTGGCAGGGGGCAATCAGCCCCAGCATTTT.

This sequence joins TRBV19 and TRBJ1-2, with 9 positions matching TRBD1. Looked up from germline, CDR1 is LNHDA and CDR2 is SQIVND (reference sequence). There are 12 residues in the CDR3. V shed 6 bases and J 6 bases; nucleotides not matched to a gene: 2. This chain's CDR3 is CASSGQGNGYTF. For the CDR3, the DNA is TGTGCCAGTAGCGGACAGGGGAATGGCTACACCTTC.

This sequence joins TRBV5-6 and TRBJ2-7, with 10 bases that match TRBD2. This CDR3 spans 15 amino acids. CDR1 is SGHDT, CDR2 YYEEEE, per germline. With V trimmed by 0 bases and J by 2 bases, 2 bases remained unmatched. CDR3 coding DNA: TGTGCCAGCAGCTTGGGGACTAGCGGTACCTACGAGCAGTACTTC. Translated, it gives CASSLGTSGTYEQYF.

The chain carries TRBV6-1 and TRBJ1-6, with 10 nucleotides matching TRBD1. The J segment lost 10 bases and the V segment lost 2 bases, leaving 8 bases of the junction unmatched. This CDR3 is built from 16 residues. Germline CDR1 is MNHNS and CDR2 is SASEGT. CDR3: CASSELSGQGDSPLHF. CDR3 DNA sequence: TGTGCCAGCAGTGAACTATCCGGACAGGGGGACTCACCCCTCCACTTT.

For the CDR3, the DNA is TGTGCCAGCTCACCTGTTCAGGAGGGGGCTAGAGCTTTCTTT. Translation: CASSPVQEGARAFF. J is TRBJ1-1 and V is TRBV18, with TRBD1 identical over 7 bases. The germline CDR1 and CDR2 sequences are KGHSH and LQKENI. This CDR3 region has 14 residues. The trim removed 3 bases at V and 10 bases at J, leaving 11 bases unmatched.

The V call is TRBV28, the J call TRBJ2-1; weak D call: TRBD2 (7 bases). Germline CDR1 MDHEN, CDR2 SYDVKM. The CDR3 is 14 residues long. Trimming shortened V by 8 bases and J by 4 bases, and 15 bases separated the two germline ends. The CDR3 loop reads CASGRGELYNEQFF. The CDR3 coding sequence is TGTGCCAGCGGGAGGGGGGAACTTTACAATGAGCAGTTCTTC.

The rearrangement links TRBV5-1 to TRBJ1-4, with D possibly matching TRBD1 (6 bases). V shed 0 bases and J shed 7 bases, with 13 bases lying between them. CDR3 size: 15 residues. Germline V gene lookup returns CDR1 SGHRS and CDR2 YFSETQ. The CDR3: CASSLDRGASEKLFF. CDR3 DNA: TGCGCCAGCAGCTTGGACCGGGGGGCGAGTGAAAAACTGTTTTTT.

This chain joins TRBV28 and TRBJ1-1; D is uncertain. The CDR3 has 20 residues. Germline V gives CDR1 MDHEN, CDR2 SYDVKM. V lost 6 bases to trimming and J lost 1 base, with 30 bases between them. In DNA form, the CDR3 reads TGTGCCAGCAGCCCCACATATGTAGAAGTGCCCCTAGTCCAGAACACTGAAGCTTTCTTT. Amino acid sequence: CASSPTYVEVPLVQNTEAFF.

The chain uses TRBV5-1 and TRBJ2-6; 8 nucleotides match TRBD2. The CDR3 contains 19 residues. Looked up from germline, CDR1 is SGHRS and CDR2 is YFSETQ. V shed 1 base and J 0 bases; nucleotides not matched to a gene: 9. The CDR3 bases are TGCGCCAGCAGCTTGACGGTCGCGGGGGGTAGCTCTGGGGCCAACGTCCTGACTTTC. Protein product: CASSLTVAGGSSGANVLTF.